The sequence of this T cell receptor (beta chain) was determined in a study of T cell repertoires in cytomegalovirus infection. Study in general: CMV infection plus the matching HLA type was flagged by public TCR beta signatures.

Overall study findings and caveats: Predominance within the ex vivo response was attributable to HLA-C-restricted CMV-specific TCR beta clonotypes. There were carriers of CMV plus the relevant HLA, and cumulative public TCR beta family frequency identified them.

This clonotype was found a few times. Its antigen is still unknown. Germline-derived CDR1 and CDR2 are MNHEY and SVGEGT. The CDR3 covers 11 residues. V was shortened by 5 bases and J by 12 bases, with 11 bases between the two germline ends. TCRdb processed the reads anew with MiXCR; each CDR3 protein has one entry. In the table there are over 85,000 distinct CDR3 sequences, approximately 15% of which are singletons. Sequencing was done on a sample of PBMCs. The chain recombines TRBV6-2 or TRBV6-3 with TRBJ2-1, with no clear D. The source of this sequence is a human donor in good health (CMV status not recorded). Some clones in this sample may be carry-over from other donors' samples. The CDR3, as DNA: TGTGCCAGCAGTGACAAGGATGGGCAGTTCTTC. Translating gives CASSDKDGQFF.